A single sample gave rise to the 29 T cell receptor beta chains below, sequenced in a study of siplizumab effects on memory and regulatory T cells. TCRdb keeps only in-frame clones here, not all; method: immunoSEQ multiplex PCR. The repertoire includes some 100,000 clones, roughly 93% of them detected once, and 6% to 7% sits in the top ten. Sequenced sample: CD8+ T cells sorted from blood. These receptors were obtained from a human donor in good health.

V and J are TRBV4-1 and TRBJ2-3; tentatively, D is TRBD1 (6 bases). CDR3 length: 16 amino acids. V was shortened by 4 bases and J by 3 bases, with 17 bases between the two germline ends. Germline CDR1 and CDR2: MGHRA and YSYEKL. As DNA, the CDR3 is TGCGCCAGCAGCCTCGAGGGCAGGGGTGGAACAGATACGCAGTATTTT. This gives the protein CASSLEGRGGTDTQYF.

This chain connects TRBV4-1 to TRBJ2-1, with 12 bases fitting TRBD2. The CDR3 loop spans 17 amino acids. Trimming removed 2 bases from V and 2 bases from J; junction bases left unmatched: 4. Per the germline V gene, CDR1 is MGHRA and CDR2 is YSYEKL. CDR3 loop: CASSQSLAGGTYNEQFF. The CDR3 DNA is TGCGCCAGCAGCCAAAGCCTAGCGGGAGGGACCTACAATGAGCAGTTCTTC.

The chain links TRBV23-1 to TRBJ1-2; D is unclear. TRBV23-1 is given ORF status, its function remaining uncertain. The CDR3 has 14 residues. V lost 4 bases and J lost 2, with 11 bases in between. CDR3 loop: CASSRGGNNYGYTF. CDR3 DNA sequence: TGCGCCAGCAGTCGTGGAGGGAACAACTATGGCTACACCTTC.

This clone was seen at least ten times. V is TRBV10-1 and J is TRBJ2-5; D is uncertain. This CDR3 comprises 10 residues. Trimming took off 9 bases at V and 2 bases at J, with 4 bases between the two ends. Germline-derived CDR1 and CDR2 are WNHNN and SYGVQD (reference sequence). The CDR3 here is CARHQETQYF. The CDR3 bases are TGCGCCAGACATCAAGAGACCCAGTACTTC.

CDR3 sequence reads: CASSVGGRADQPQHF. CDR3 DNA sequence: TGTGCCAGCAGCGTAGGGGGTCGAGCTGATCAGCCCCAGCATTTT. V and J are TRBV9 and TRBJ1-5; D is unclear. Germline V gene sequence: CDR1 SGDLS, CDR2 YYNGEE. V shed 0 bases and J shed 5 bases, with 12 bases lying between them. CDR3 length: 15 amino acids.

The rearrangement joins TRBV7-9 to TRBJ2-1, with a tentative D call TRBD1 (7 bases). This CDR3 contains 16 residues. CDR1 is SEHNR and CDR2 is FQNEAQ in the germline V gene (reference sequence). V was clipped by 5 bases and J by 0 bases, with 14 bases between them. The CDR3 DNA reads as TGTGCCAGCAGCCCTCCGCGGGACAGCTCCTACAATGAGCAGTTCTTC. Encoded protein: CASSPPRDSSYNEQFF.

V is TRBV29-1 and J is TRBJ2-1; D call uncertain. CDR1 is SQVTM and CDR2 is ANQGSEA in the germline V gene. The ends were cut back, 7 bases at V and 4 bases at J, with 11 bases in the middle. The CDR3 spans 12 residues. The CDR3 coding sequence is TGCAGCGCCCGTGCGGTTTACAATGAGCAGTTCTTC. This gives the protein CSARAVYNEQFF.

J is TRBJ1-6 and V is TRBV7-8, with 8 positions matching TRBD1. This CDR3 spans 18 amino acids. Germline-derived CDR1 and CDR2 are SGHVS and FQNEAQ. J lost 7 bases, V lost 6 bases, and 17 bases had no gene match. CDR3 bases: TGTGCCAGCAGACCTACCGTAGCTGGACAGGGACCAAATTCACCCCTCCACTTT. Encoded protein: CASRPTVAGQGPNSPLHF.

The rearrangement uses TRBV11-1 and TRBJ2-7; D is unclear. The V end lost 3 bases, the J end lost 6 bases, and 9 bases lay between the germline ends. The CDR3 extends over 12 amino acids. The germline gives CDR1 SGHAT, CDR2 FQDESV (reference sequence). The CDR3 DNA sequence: TGTGCCAGCAGCTTCACAGATTTCGAGCAGTACTTC. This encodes CASSFTDFEQYF.

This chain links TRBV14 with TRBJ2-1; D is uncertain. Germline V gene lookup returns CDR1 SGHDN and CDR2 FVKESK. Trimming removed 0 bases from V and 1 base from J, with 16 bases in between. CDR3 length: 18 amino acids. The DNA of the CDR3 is TGTGCCAGCAGCCAAGATCCTTTGGGATACTATTCCTACAATGAGCAGTTCTTC. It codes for CASSQDPLGYYSYNEQFF.

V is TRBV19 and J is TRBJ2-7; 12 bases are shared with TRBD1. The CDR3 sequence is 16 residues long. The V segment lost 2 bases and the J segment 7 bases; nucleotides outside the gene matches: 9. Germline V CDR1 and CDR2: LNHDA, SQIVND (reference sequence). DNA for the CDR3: TGTGCCAGTAGTATAAACCCCGGGACAGGGGGCGAAGAGCAGTACTTC. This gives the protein CASSINPGTGGEEQYF.

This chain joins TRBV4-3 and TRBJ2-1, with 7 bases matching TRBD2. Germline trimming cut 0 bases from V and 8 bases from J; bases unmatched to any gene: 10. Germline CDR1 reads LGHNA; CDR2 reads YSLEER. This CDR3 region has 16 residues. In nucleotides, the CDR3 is TGCGCCAGCAGCCAAGAATTGCGACTAGCTCGCTATGAGCAGTTCTTC. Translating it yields CASSQELRLARYEQFF.

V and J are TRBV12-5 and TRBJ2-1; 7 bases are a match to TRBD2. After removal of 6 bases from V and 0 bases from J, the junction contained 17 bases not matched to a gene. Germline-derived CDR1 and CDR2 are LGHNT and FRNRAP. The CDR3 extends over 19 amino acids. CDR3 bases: TGTGCTAGTGGCCAGCCAGGGACTACCCCCTCGCTCTCCTACAATGAGCAGTTCTTC. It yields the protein CASGQPGTTPSLSYNEQFF.

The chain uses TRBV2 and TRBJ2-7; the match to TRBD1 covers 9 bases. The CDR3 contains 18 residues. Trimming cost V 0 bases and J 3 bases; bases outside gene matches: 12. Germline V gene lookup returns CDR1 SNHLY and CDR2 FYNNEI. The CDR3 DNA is TGTGCCAGCAGTGAAGCGTTTAGACGGACAGGGGAAGGCTACGAGCAGTACTTC. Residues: CASSEAFRRTGEGYEQYF.

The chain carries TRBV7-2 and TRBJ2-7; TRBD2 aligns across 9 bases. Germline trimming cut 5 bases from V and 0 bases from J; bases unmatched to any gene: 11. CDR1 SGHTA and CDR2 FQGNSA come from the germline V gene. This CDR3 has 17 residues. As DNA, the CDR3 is TGTGCCAGCAGCCAACTCACCGGGACTAGCTACTCCTACGAGCAGTACTTC. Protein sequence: CASSQLTGTSYSYEQYF.

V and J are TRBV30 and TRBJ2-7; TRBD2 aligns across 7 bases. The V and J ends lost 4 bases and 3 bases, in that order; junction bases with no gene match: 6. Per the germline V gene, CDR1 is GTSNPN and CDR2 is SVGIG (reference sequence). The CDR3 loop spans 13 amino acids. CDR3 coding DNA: TGTGCCTGGACCCGGGGGGTGGGCTACGAGCAGTACTTC. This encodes CAWTRGVGYEQYF.

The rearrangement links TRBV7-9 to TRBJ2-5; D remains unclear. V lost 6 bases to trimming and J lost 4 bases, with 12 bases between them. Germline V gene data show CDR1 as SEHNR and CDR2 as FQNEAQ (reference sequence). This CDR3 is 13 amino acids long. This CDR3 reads CASRETEGETQYF. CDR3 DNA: TGTGCCAGCAGGGAGACGGAAGGAGAGACCCAGTACTTC.

The CDR3 here is CASSAQRGTSVSGPQLFF. CDR3 sequence (DNA): TGTGCCAGCAGTGCCCAGCGGGGGACTAGCGTTTCCGGGCCGCAGCTGTTTTTT. This chain links TRBV6-1 with TRBJ2-2; 10 bases agree with TRBD2. CDR1 and CDR2 (germline): MNHNS, SASEGT. This CDR3 is 18 amino acids long. The V and J ends lost 4 bases and 12 bases, in that order; junction bases with no gene match: 20.

CDR3 bases: TGTGCCAGCCGGACACCTCATGAGGAAGCTTTCTTT. Its translation: CASRTPHEEAFF. The chain has TRBV7-9 and TRBJ1-1, with D possibly being TRBD1 (5 bases). Germline lookup yields CDR1 SEHNR and CDR2 FQNEAQ (reference sequence). Trimming took off 8 bases at V and 8 bases at J, with 15 bases between the two ends. The CDR3 is 12 amino acids.

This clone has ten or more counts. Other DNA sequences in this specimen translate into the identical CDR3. Here the CDR3 reads CASTLAGGAADTQYF. The CDR3 DNA follows: TGTGCCAGTACTCTAGCGGGGGGGGCAGCAGATACGCAGTATTTT. V and J are TRBV19 and TRBJ2-3, with 12 bases aligning to TRBD2. The V and J ends lost 7 bases and 4 bases, in that order; junction bases with no gene match: 6. This CDR3 contains 15 residues. Germline V gene data show CDR1 as LNHDA and CDR2 as SQIVND (reference sequence). The full variable domain, with the rest looked up from reference TRBV19 and TRBJ2-3, is DGGITQSPKYLFRKEGQNVTLSCEQNLNHDAMYWYRQDPGQGLRLIYYSQIVNDFQKGDIAEGYSVSREKKESFPLTVTSAQKNPTAFYLCASTLAGGAADTQYFGPGTRLTVL.

CDR3 bases: TGTGCCAGCAGTTACTCGGGGTGGGGGCTGGATGGCTACACCTTC. Amino acid sequence: CASSYSGWGLDGYTF. The V and J genes are TRBV6-5 and TRBJ1-2; TRBD1 is a possible D gene (6 bases). Germline values: CDR1 MNHEY, CDR2 SVGAGI. V lost 0 bases and J lost 6, with 14 bases in between. CDR3 size: 15 residues.

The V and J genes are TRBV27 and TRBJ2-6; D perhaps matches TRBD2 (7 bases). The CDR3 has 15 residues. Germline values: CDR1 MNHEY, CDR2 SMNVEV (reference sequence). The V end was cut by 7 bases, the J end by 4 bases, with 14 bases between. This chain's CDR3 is CASTGGAPGANVLTF. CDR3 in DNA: TGTGCCAGCACGGGGGGCGCTCCGGGGGCCAACGTCCTGACTTTC.

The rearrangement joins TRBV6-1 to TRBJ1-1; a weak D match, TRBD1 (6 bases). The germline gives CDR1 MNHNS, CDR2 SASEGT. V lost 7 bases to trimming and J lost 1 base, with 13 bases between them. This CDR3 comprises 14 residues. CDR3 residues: CASTLMDRNTEAFF. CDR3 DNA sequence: TGTGCCAGCACCCTCATGGACAGGAACACTGAAGCTTTCTTT.

The CDR3 sequence: CASSSKPGLAGGNYEQYF. For the CDR3, the DNA is TGTGCCAGCAGCTCTAAACCGGGACTAGCGGGAGGGAACTACGAGCAGTACTTC. The chain employs TRBV7-9 and TRBJ2-7, with TRBD2 identical over 16 bases. Germline-derived CDR1 and CDR2 are SEHNR and FQNEAQ (reference sequence). CDR3 length: 18 amino acids. The V and J ends lost 4 bases and 3 bases, in that order; junction bases with no gene match: 9.

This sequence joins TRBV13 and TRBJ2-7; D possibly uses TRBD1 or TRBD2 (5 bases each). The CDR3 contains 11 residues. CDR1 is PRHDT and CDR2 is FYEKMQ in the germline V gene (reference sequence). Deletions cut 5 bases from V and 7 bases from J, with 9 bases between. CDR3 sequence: CASSERTEQYF. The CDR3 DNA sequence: TGTGCCAGCAGCGAGCGGACAGAGCAGTACTTC. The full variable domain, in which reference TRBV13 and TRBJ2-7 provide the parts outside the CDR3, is AAGVIQSPRHLIKEKRETATLKCYPIPRHDTVYWYQQGPGQDPQFLISFYEKMQSDKGSIPDRFSAQQFSDYHSELNMSSLELGDSALYFCASSERTEQYFGPGTRLTVT.

CDR3 bases: TGTGCCAGCAGCTTACGACAGGGGGTTGATGAAAAACTGTTTTTT. This translates into CASSLRQGVDEKLFF. The J gene is TRBJ1-4, the V gene TRBV7-9; 9 bases fit TRBD1. This CDR3 is 15 amino acids long. The V segment lost 2 bases and the J segment 6 bases; nucleotides outside the gene matches: 4. The germline CDR1 and CDR2 sequences are SEHNR and FQNEAQ (reference sequence).

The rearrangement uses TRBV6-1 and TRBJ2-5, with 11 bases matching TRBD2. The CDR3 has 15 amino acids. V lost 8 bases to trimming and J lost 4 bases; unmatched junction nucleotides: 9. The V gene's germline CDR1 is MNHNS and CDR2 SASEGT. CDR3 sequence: CASPPAGTSGETQYF. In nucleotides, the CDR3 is TGTGCCAGCCCTCCCGCCGGGACTAGCGGAGAGACCCAGTACTTC.

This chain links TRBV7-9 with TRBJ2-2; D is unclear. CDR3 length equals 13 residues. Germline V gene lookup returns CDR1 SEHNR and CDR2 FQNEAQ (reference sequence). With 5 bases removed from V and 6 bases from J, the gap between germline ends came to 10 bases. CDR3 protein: CASSPLNPGELFF. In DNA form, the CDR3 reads TGTGCCAGCAGCCCCCTCAACCCCGGGGAGCTGTTTTTT.

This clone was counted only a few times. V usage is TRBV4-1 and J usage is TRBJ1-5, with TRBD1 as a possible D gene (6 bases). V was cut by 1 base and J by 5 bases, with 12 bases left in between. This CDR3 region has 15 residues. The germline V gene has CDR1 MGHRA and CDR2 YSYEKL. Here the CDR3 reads CASSQVSGEDQPQHF. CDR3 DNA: TGCGCCAGCAGCCAAGTCTCAGGGGAGGATCAGCCCCAGCATTTT.